A single sample gave rise to the 5 T cell receptor beta chains below, sequenced in a study of identical twins. MiXCR was run by TCRdb on the 5' RACE reads, yielding one entry per CDR3 protein. The sample comprises roughly 720,000 distinct CDR3 sequences, approximately 18% of which are singletons, and around 13% rests with the top ten. These records were also assigned to another study, of T cells expressing NK-cell markers.

The sequencing input was PBMCs. The receptors were gathered from a woman younger than 35 in good health.

In DNA form, the CDR3 reads TGCAGTGCTAGAGATAGGTCCGACTGGGACAATGAGCAGTTCTTC. Encoded protein: CSARDRSDWDNEQFF. The chain employs TRBV20-1 and TRBJ2-1; D gene unclear. Germline CDR1 is DFQATT and CDR2 is SNEGSKA (reference sequence). This CDR3 comprises 15 residues. The V gene lost 0 bases and the J gene lost 5 bases, with 14 bases spanning the gap.

A few counts support this clonotype. The J gene is TRBJ1-4, the V gene TRBV15; 10 bases are a match to TRBD1. V trimming: 5 bases; J trimming: 4 bases; junction bases outside the gene matches: 1. This CDR3 contains 14 residues. Looked up from germline, CDR1 is LNHNV and CDR2 is YYDKDF (reference sequence). The CDR3 loop is CATSWDRGNEKLFF. The CDR3 nucleotides are TGTGCCACCAGCTGGGACAGGGGTAATGAAAAACTGTTTTTT.

This CDR3 is CASSWTSGRASDNEQFF. CDR3 nucleotide sequence: TGTGCCAGCAGTTGGACTAGCGGGAGGGCTAGCGACAATGAGCAGTTCTTC. The genes are TRBV7-2 and TRBJ2-1, with 15 bases fitting TRBD2. This CDR3 has 17 amino acids. The J segment lost 5 bases and the V segment lost 6 bases, leaving 8 bases of the junction unmatched. Germline CDR1 is SGHTA and CDR2 is FQGNSA. The whole variable domain, remainder taken from reference TRBV7-2 and TRBJ2-1, is GAGVSQSPSNKVTEKGKDVELRCDPISGHTALYWYRQSLGQGLEFLIYFQGNSAPDKSGLPSDRFSAERTGGSVSTLTIQRTQQEDSAVYLCASSWTSGRASDNEQFFGPGTRLTVL.

The J gene is TRBJ2-7, the V gene TRBV7-2, with TRBD1 matching over 8 bases. This CDR3 is 15 amino acids long. After removal of 3 bases from V and 2 bases from J, the junction contained 6 bases not matched to a gene. Germline V gene data show CDR1 as SGHTA and CDR2 as FQGNSA. The CDR3 reads CASSFRDRIAYEQYF. The CDR3 bases are TGTGCCAGCAGCTTTAGGGACAGGATCGCCTACGAGCAGTACTTC.

The CDR3 here is CAREAGGHRTDTQYF. CDR3 sequence (DNA): TGTGCCAGGGAAGCGGGGGGACATCGCACAGATACGCAGTATTTT. The chain recombines TRBV2 with TRBJ2-3; the match to TRBD2 covers 9 bases. In germline, CDR1 is SNHLY, CDR2 FYNNEI. CDR3 length: 15 amino acids. The V gene end was trimmed by 9 bases and the J gene end by 1 base; junction bases not matched to a gene: 8. The full variable domain, rest sourced from reference TRBV2 and TRBJ2-3, is EPEVTQTPSHQVTQMGQEVILRCVPISNHLYFYWYRQILGQKVEFLVSFYNNEISEKSEIFDDQFSVERPDGSNFTLKIRSTKLEDSAMYFCAREAGGHRTDTQYFGPGTRLTVL.